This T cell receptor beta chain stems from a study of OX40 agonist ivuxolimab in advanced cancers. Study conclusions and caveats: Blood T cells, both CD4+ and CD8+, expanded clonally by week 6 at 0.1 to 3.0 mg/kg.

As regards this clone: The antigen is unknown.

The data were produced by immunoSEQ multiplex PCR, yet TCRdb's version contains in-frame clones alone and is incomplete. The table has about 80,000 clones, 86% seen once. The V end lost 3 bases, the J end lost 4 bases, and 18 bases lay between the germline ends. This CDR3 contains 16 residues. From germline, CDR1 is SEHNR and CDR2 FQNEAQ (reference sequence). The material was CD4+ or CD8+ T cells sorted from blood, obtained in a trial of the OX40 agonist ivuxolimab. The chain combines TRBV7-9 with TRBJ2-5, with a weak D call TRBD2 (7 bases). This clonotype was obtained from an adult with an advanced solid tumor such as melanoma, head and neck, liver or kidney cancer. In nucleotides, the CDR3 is TGTGCCAGCAGCTTTGGATCGTGGGGGGGGCCAGAGACCCAGTACTTC. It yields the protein CASSFGSWGGPETQYF.